These 30 T cell receptor beta chains came from one sample sequenced in a study of T cells expressing NK-cell markers. From its re-call of the 5' RACE reads, TCRdb lists each CDR3 protein once, without DNA. The listing records 160,000 or so distinct CDR3 sequences. Sequencing was performed on blood T cells: a sorted CD56 or NKG2C T cell subset, CD4+ or CD8+ T cells, or bulk PBMC T cells (not recorded which). The receptors originated from a woman between 18 and 75 years old in good health.

The chain is built from TRBV5-6 and TRBJ2-4; TCRdb gives TRBD1 as the D gene, but with no DNA this cannot be confirmed. Per germline, CDR1 SGHDT and CDR2 YYEEEE. The CDR3 sequence is 16 residues long. The CDR3 protein is CASSLIGALAKNIQYF. The full variable domain, rest sourced from reference TRBV5-6 and TRBJ2-4, is DAGVTQSPTHLIKTRGQQVTLRCSPKSGHDTVSWYQQALGQGPQFIFQYYEEEERQRGNFPDRFSGHQFPNYSSELNVNALLLGDSALYLCASSLIGALAKNIQYFGAGTRLSVL.

The V and J genes are TRBV5-4 and TRBJ2-3. The germline V gene encodes CDR1 SGHNT and CDR2 YYREEE (reference sequence). There are 15 residues in the CDR3. The CDR3 region is CASSPLTSGTDTQYF.

The chain couples TRBV12-3 or TRBV12-4 to TRBJ1-2. The CDR3 is 12 amino acids. The CDR3 loop reads CASSPRLNGYTF.

The rearrangement links TRBV29-1 to TRBJ2-1; TCRdb picks TRBD2, but there is no DNA to check that call. Germline assignment: CDR1 SQVTM and CDR2 ANQGSEA. This CDR3 spans 17 amino acids. CDR3 amino acids: CSVGGLARGVLRNEQFF.

The rearrangement joins TRBV5-6 to TRBJ2-1. Germline V gene lookup returns CDR1 SGHDT and CDR2 YYEEEE. The CDR3 is 15 amino acids. CDR3: CASSLSLLGHNEQFF.

The chain recombines TRBV2 with TRBJ1-5. Germline CDR1 is SNHLY and CDR2 is FYNNEI. The CDR3 runs 14 residues. CDR3 in amino acids: CASSNIHGDQPQHF.

The rearrangement uses TRBV7-2 and TRBJ2-1; without DNA, the TCRdb call of TRBD1 cannot be checked. Germline loops: CDR1 SGHTA, CDR2 FQGNSA. CDR3 length equals 15 residues. The CDR3 sequence is CASSYHGGALDEQFF.

This chain links TRBV5-1 with TRBJ2-6; TCRdb names TRBD1, which stays unverified in the absence of DNA. Germline V gene sequence: CDR1 SGHRS, CDR2 YFSETQ. The CDR3 runs 15 residues. The CDR3 here is CASGQGAAGANVLTF.

The chain carries TRBV24-1 and TRBJ2-2; TCRdb designates TRBD1, a call that cannot be tested without DNA. The germline gives CDR1 KGHDR, CDR2 SFDVKD. This CDR3 spans 16 amino acids. The CDR3 region is CATSVETGGHPGELFF.

V and J are TRBV12-3 or TRBV12-4 and TRBJ1-2. The CDR3 contains 14 residues. This CDR3 reads CASSPDVIGYGYTF.

This chain joins TRBV3-1 and TRBJ1-2. CDR1 LGHDT and CDR2 YNNKEL come from the germline V gene (reference sequence). The CDR3 runs to 14 residues. CDR3 sequence: CASSPNGERAGYTF.

This chain uses TRBV4-2 with TRBJ2-1; there is no DNA to check the TCRdb D call of TRBD1. The CDR3 sequence is 16 residues long. The germline V gene has CDR1 LGHNA and CDR2 YNFKEQ. This CDR3 is CASSEDQGAVYNEQFF.

The chain couples TRBV10-3 to TRBJ2-2; the D call from TCRdb, TRBD1, cannot be confirmed without DNA. In germline, CDR1 is ENHRY, CDR2 SYGVKD. CDR3 length equals 15 residues. The CDR3 spells CAIRDRGTTGGELFF.

The chain employs TRBV27 and TRBJ2-7. The germline V gene encodes CDR1 MNHEY and CDR2 SMNVEV (reference sequence). This CDR3 contains 15 residues. The CDR3 spells CASSLRPDSSYEQYF.

The V gene is TRBV29-1, the J gene TRBJ1-3. Germline-derived CDR1 and CDR2 are SQVTM and ANQGSEA. CDR3 length: 14 amino acids. CDR3 sequence reads: CSVSGGFSGNTIYF. Full variable domain (rest looked up from reference TRBV29-1 and TRBJ1-3): SAVISQKPSRDICQRGTSLTIQCQVDSQVTMMFWYRQQPGQSLTLIATANQGSEATYESGFVIDKFPISRPNLTFSTLTVSNMSPEDSSIYLCSVSGGFSGNTIYFGEGSWLTVV.

The V call is TRBV7-9, the J call TRBJ2-7; the D call from TCRdb, TRBD1, cannot be confirmed without DNA. Per the germline V gene, CDR1 is SEHNR and CDR2 is FQNEAQ (reference sequence). CDR3 length equals 16 residues. The CDR3 loop is CASSAPGQSFSYEQYF.

V gene TRBV7-8 combines with J gene TRBJ2-1; TCRdb calls TRBD1, which cannot be checked without DNA. The CDR3 consists of 14 residues. From germline, CDR1 is SGHVS and CDR2 FQNEAQ. CDR3 loop: CASSPGPQSREQFF. The variable domain in full, with the rest retrieved from reference TRBV7-8 and TRBJ2-1, is GAGVSQSPRYKVAKRGQDVALRCDPISGHVSLFWYQQALGQGPEFLTYFQNEAQLDKSGLPSDRFFAERPEGSVSTLKIQRTQQEDSAVYLCASSPGPQSREQFFGPGTRLTVL.

This chain links TRBV12-3 or TRBV12-4 with TRBJ1-1; TCRdb gives TRBD1 as the D gene, but with no DNA this cannot be confirmed. The CDR3 consists of 15 residues. The CDR3 spells CASRPQTGVLTEAFF.

The genes are TRBV4-2 and TRBJ2-1; TCRdb's assignment of TRBD1 cannot be checked, as there is no DNA. This CDR3 spans 17 amino acids. The germline CDR1 and CDR2 sequences are LGHNA and YNFKEQ. CDR3 in amino acids: CASSQDSDTSSYNEQFF.

V usage is TRBV5-1 and J usage is TRBJ2-2; without DNA, the TCRdb call of TRBD2 cannot be checked. CDR1 is SGHRS, CDR2 YFSETQ, per germline. The CDR3 is 15 residues long. The CDR3: CASRISGSSTGELFF.

The rearrangement joins TRBV24-1 to TRBJ2-2; no DNA is available, so the TRBD2 call from TCRdb remains unchecked. CDR1 is KGHDR and CDR2 is SFDVKD in the germline V gene. The CDR3 spans 15 residues. The CDR3 sequence is CATSDSVLRPGELFF.

The rearrangement links TRBV7-2 to TRBJ1-2; TCRdb gives TRBD1 as the D gene, but with no DNA this cannot be confirmed. This CDR3 region has 13 residues. Germline CDR1 and CDR2: SGHTA and FQGNSA. The chain's CDR3 is CASSLTGYYGYTF.

This chain links TRBV5-4 with TRBJ2-2; TCRdb calls TRBD1, which cannot be checked without DNA. The germline gives CDR1 SGHNT, CDR2 YYREEE (reference sequence). The CDR3 contains 16 residues. The chain's CDR3 is CASSPGTDYFTGELFF.

V is TRBV20-1 and J is TRBJ2-7; the D call of TRBD2 rests on TCRdb alone, since no DNA is present to check it. This CDR3 comprises 14 residues. CDR1 and CDR2 from the germline V gene are DFQATT and SNEGSKA (reference sequence). The CDR3 sequence: CSAPRSGQTYEQYF.

V gene TRBV28 combines with J gene TRBJ1-2. CDR1 MDHEN and CDR2 SYDVKM come from the germline V gene. This CDR3 contains 14 residues. Here the CDR3 reads CASSLADLNYGYTF.

The V gene is TRBV25-1, the J gene TRBJ1-1. This CDR3 is built from 13 residues. Per the germline V gene, CDR1 is MGHDK and CDR2 is SYGVNS. This CDR3 reads CASSEYGVSEAFF.

This sequence joins TRBV6-4 and TRBJ1-1. The germline V gene has CDR1 MRHNA and CDR2 SNTAGT. The CDR3 has 16 amino acids. CDR3 amino acids: CASSDSRRRIHTEAFF.

The chain carries TRBV5-1 and TRBJ2-4; TCRdb lists TRBD2, though no DNA is available to test this call. The CDR3 covers 14 residues. CDR1 is SGHRS, CDR2 YFSETQ, per germline. CDR3 amino acids: CASSLDPGARIQYF. Supplemented by reference TRBV5-1 and TRBJ2-4, the full variable domain reads KAGVTQTPRYLIKTRGQQVTLSCSPISGHRSVSWYQQTPGQGLQFLFEYFSETQRNKGNFPGRFSGRQFSNSRSEMNVSTLELGDSALYLCASSLDPGARIQYFGAGTRLSVL.

The J gene is TRBJ1-1, the V gene TRBV6-5; TCRdb returns TRBD1, unconfirmable since there is no DNA. Germline CDR1 MNHEY, CDR2 SVGAGI. The CDR3 runs 12 residues. The CDR3 protein is CASSSQTGGAFF.

The CDR3 loop reads CASSELRDTQYF. The chain uses TRBV2 and TRBJ2-3. The CDR3 extends over 12 amino acids. Germline V gene data show CDR1 as SNHLY and CDR2 as FYNNEI.